The sequence of this T cell receptor beta chain was determined in a study of blood T cell repertoires in COVID-19. Methods used by the authors: Amplification with reference gene primers provided the estimates of nucleated cell counts. Measured with immunoSEQ multiplex PCR; TCRdb has only the in-frame clones, and not every one. V and J calls and clone size come straight from that table; D and trimming were deduced from the DNA. The sample holds roughly 87,000 clones; about 82% are singletons and the top ten take 25%. Input material: peripheral blood. The clonotype was recovered from a human donor in a cohort sampled during active COVID-19.

The CDR3 loop is CASSWTGDRQPQHF. CDR3 sequence (DNA): TGTGCCAGCTCATGGACAGGGGATCGGCAGCCCCAGCATTTT. The chain has TRBV28 and TRBJ1-5; 9 bases are a match to TRBD1. Per germline, CDR1 MDHEN and CDR2 SYDVKM. This CDR3 contains 14 residues. The trim removed 8 bases at V and 7 bases at J, leaving 9 bases unmatched.